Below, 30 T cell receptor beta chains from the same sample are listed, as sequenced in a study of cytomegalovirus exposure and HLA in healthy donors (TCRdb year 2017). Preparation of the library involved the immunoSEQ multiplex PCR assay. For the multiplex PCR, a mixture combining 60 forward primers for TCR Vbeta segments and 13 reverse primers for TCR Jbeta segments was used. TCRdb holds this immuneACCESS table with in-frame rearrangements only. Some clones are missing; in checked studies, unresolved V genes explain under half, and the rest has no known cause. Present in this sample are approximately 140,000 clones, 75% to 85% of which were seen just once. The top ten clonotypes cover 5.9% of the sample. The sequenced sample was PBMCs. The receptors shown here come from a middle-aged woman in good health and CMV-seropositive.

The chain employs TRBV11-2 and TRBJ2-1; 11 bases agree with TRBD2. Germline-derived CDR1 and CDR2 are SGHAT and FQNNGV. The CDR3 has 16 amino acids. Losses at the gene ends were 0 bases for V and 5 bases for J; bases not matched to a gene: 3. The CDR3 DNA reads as TGTGCCAGCAGCTTAGAGGGGACTAGCGGCAACAATGAGCAGTTCTTC. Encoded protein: CASSLEGTSGNNEQFF.

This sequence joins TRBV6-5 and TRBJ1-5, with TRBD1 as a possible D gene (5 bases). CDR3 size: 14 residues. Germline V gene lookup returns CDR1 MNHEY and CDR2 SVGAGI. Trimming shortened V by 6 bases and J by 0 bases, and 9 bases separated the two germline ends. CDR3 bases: TGTGCCAGCAGAGACGACAGTAGCAATCAGCCCCAGCATTTT. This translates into CASRDDSSNQPQHF.

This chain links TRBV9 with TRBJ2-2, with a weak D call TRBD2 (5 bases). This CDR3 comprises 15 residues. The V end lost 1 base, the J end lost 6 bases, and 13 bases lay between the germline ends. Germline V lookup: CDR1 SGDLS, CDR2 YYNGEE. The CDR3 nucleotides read TGTGCCAGCAGCGTAAGTAACTCAGCGGCCGGGGAGCTGTTTTTT. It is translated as CASSVSNSAAGELFF.

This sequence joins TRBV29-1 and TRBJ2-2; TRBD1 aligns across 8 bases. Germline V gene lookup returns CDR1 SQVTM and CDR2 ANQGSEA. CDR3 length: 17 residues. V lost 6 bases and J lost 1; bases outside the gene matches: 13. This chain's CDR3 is CSVKTGGWTKNTGELFF. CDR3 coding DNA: TGCAGCGTAAAAACAGGGGGATGGACTAAGAACACCGGGGAGCTGTTTTTT.

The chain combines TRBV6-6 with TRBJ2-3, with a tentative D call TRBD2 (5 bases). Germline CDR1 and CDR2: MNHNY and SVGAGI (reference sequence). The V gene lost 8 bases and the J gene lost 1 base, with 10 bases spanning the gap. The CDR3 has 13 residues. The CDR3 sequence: CASLPRGTDTQYF. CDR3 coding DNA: TGTGCCAGCCTACCGCGGGGCACAGATACGCAGTATTTT.

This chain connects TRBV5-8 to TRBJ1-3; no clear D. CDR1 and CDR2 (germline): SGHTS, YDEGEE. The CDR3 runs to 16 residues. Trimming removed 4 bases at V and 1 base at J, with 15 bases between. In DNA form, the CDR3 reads TGTGCCAGCAGCCCTCGAGGGAGCCGTTCTGGAAACACCATATATTTT. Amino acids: CASSPRGSRSGNTIYF.

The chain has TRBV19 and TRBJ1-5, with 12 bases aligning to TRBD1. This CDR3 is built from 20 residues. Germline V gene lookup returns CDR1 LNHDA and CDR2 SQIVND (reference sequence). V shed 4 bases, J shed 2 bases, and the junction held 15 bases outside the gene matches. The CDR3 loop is CASSRIPGQGAFLGNQPQHF. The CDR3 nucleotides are TGTGCCAGTAGTAGAATCCCGGGACAGGGGGCGTTTCTAGGCAATCAGCCCCAGCATTTT. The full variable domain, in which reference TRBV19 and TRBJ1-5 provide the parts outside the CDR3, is DGGITQSPKYLFRKEGQNVTLSCEQNLNHDAMYWYRQDPGQGLRLIYYSQIVNDFQKGDIAEGYSVSREKKESFPLTVTSAQKNPTAFYLCASSRIPGQGAFLGNQPQHFGDGTRLSIL.

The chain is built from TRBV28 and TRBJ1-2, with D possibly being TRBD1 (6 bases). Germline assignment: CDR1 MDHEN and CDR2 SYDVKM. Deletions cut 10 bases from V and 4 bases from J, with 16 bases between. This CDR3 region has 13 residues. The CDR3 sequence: CATLIGQPYGYTF. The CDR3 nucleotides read TGTGCCACCCTAATAGGACAGCCCTATGGCTACACCTTC.

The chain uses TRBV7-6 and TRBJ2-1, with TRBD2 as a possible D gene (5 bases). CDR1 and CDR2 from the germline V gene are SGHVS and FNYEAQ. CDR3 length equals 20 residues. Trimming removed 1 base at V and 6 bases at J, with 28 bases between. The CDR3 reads CASSLVIPVWSGTSFNEQFF. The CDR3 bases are TGTGCCAGCAGCTTAGTAATCCCAGTGTGGAGCGGAACTTCGTTCAATGAGCAGTTCTTC.

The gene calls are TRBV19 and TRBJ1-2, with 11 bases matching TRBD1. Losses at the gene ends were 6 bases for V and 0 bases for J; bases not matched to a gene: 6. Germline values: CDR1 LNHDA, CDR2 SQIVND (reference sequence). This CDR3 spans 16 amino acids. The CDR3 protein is CASRKDRGQANYGYTF. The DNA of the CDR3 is TGTGCCAGTAGAAAGGACAGGGGGCAGGCTAACTATGGCTACACCTTC.

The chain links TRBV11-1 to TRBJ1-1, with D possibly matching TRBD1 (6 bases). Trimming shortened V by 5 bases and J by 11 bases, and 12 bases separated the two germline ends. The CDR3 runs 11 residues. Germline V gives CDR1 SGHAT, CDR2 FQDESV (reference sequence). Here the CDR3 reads CASSPGGLAFF. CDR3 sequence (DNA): TGTGCCAGCAGCCCGGGGGGGCTCGCTTTCTTT.

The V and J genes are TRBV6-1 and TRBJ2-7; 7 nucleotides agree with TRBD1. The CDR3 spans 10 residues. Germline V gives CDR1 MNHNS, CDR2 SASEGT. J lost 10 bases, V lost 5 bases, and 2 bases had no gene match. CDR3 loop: CASSYRGQYF. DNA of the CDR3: TGTGCCAGCAGTTACAGGGGTCAGTACTTC.

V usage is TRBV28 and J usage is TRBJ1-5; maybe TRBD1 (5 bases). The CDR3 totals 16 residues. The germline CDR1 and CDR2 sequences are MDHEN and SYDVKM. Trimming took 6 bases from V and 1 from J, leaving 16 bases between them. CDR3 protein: CASSSLRRGSNQPQHF. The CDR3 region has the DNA TGTGCCAGCAGCTCTTTGCGCCGGGGGAGCAATCAGCCCCAGCATTTT.

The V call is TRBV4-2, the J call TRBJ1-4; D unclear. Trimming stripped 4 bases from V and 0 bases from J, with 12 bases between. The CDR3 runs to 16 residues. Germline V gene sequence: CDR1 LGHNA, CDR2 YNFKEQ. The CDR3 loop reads CASSRPPGSTNEKLFF. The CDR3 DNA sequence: TGTGCCAGCAGCCGGCCCCCAGGCTCAACTAATGAAAAACTGTTTTTT.

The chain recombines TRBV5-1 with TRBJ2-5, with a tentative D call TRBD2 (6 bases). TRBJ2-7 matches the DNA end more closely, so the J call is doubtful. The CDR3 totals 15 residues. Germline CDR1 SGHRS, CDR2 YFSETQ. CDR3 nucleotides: TGCGCCAGCGCCCTCTCGGGGGAAAGCTCCTACGAGCAGTACTTC. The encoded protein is CASALSGESSYEQYF.

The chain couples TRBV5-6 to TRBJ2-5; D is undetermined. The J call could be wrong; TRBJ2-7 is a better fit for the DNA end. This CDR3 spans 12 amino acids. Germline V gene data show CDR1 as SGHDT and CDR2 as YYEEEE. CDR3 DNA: TGTGCCAGCAGCTTGGTGCCCTACGAGCAGTACTTC. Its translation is CASSLVPYEQYF.

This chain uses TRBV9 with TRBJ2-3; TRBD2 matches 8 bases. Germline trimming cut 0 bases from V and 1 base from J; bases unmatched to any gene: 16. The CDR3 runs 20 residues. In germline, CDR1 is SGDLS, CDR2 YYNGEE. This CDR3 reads CASSVEVWGAGVGGTDTQYF. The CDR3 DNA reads TGTGCCAGCAGCGTAGAAGTATGGGGAGCGGGAGTGGGAGGCACAGATACGCAGTATTTT.

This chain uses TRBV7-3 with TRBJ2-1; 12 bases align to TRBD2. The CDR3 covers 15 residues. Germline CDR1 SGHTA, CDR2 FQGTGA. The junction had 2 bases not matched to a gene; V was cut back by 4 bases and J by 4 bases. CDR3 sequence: CASSSTSGGYNEQFF. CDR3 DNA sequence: TGTGCCAGCAGCTCTACTAGCGGGGGGTACAATGAGCAGTTCTTC.

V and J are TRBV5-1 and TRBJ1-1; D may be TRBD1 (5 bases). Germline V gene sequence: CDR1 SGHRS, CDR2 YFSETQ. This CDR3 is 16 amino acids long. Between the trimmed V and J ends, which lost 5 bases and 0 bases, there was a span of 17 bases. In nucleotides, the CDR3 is TGCGCCAGCAGGGGCAGTGCAGGGCTTATGAACACTGAAGCTTTCTTT. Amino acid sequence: CASRGSAGLMNTEAFF.

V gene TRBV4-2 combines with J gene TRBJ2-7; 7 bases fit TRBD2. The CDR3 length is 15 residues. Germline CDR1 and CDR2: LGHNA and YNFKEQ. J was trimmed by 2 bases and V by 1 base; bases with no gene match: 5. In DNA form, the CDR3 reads TGTGCCAGCAGCCAAGCCAGGACTAGTACCTACGAGCAGTACTTC. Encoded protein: CASSQARTSTYEQYF.

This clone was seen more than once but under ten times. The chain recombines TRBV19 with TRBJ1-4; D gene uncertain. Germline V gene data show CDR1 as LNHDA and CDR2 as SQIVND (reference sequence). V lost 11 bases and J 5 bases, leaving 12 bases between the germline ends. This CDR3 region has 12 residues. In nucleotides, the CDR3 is TGTGCCTCCCAAAGAGGGAATGAAAAACTGTTTTTT. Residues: CASQRGNEKLFF.

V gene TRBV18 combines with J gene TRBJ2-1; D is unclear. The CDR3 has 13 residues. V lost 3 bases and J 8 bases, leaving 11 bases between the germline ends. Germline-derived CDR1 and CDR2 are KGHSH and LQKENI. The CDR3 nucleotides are TGTGCCAGCTCACCCCTCACCGGGTATGAGCAGTTCTTC. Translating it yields CASSPLTGYEQFF.

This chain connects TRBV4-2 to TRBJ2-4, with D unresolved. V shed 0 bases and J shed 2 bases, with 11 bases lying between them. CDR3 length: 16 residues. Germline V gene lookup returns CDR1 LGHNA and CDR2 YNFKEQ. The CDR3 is CASSQEPTSSKNIQYF. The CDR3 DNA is TGTGCCAGCAGCCAAGAGCCTACCTCTTCCAAAAACATTCAGTACTTC.

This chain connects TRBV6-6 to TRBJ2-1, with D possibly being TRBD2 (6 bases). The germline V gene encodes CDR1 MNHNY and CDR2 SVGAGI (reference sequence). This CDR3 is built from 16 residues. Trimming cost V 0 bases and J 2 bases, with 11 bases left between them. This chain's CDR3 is CASSYSVRGTYNEQFF. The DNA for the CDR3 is TGTGCCAGCAGTTACTCAGTCCGCGGGACCTACAATGAGCAGTTCTTC.

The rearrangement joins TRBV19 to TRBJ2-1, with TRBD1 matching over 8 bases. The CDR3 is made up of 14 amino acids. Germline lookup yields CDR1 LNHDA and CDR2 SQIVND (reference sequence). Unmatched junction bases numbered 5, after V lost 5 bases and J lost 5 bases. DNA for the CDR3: TGTGCCAGTAGTTGGACAGGGCCGGACAATGAGCAGTTCTTC. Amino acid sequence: CASSWTGPDNEQFF. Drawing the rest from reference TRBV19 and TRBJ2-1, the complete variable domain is DGGITQSPKYLFRKEGQNVTLSCEQNLNHDAMYWYRQDPGQGLRLIYYSQIVNDFQKGDIAEGYSVSREKKESFPLTVTSAQKNPTAFYLCASSWTGPDNEQFFGPGTRLTVL.

The CDR3 DNA sequence: TGTGCCAGCAGTGCGGGAAGCTCTGGGGCCAACGTCCTGACTTTC. Translating it yields CASSAGSSGANVLTF. The J gene is TRBJ2-6, the V gene TRBV6-1; a weak D match, TRBD2 (5 bases). The CDR3 contains 15 residues. Between the trimmed V and J ends, which lost 4 bases and 0 bases, there was a span of 7 bases. Germline V gene lookup returns CDR1 MNHNS and CDR2 SASEGT.

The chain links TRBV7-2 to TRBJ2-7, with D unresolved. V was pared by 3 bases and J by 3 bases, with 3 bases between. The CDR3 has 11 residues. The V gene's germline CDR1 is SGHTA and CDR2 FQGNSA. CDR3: CASSFLYEQYF. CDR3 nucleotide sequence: TGTGCCAGCAGCTTCCTCTACGAGCAGTACTTC.

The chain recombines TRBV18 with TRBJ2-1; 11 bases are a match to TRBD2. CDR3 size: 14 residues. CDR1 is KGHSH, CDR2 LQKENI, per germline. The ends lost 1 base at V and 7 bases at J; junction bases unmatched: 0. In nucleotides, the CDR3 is TGTGCCAGCTCACCACTAGCGGGAGGGAATGAGCAGTTCTTC. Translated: CASSPLAGGNEQFF.

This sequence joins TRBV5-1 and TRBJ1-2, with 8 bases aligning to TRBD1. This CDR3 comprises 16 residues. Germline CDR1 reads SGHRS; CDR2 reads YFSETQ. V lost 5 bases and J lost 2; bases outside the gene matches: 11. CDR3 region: CASSPQTGATNYGYTF. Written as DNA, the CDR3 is TGCGCCAGCAGTCCCCAGACAGGGGCTACGAACTATGGCTACACCTTC.

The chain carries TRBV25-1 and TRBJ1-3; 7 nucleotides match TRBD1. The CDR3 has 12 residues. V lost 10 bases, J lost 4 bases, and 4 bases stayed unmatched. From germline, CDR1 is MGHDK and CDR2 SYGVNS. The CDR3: CATGTVGNTIYF. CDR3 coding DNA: TGTGCCACCGGGACAGTCGGAAACACCATATATTTT.